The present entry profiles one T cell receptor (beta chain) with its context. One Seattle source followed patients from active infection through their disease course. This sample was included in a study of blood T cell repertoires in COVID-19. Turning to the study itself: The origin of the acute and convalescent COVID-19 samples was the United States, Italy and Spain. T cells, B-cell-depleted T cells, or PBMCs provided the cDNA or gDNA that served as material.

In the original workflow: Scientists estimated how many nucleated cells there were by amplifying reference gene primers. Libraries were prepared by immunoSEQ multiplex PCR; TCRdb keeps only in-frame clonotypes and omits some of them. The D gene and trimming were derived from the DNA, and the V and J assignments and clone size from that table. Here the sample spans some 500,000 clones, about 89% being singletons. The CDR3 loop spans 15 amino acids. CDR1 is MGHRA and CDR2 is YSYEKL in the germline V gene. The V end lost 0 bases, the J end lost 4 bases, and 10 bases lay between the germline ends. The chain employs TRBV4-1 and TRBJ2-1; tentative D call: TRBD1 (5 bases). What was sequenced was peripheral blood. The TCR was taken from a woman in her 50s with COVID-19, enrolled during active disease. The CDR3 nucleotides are TGCGCCAGCAGCCAAGACAGGGTCCCATACAATGAGCAGTTCTTC. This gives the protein CASSQDRVPYNEQFF.